This T cell receptor beta chain was obtained from a study of T cells in Graves' hyperthyroidism and ophthalmopathy. Study-level results: Ophthalmopathy prediction by the model preceded onset by a median approximately 6.9 months.

Regions amplified from RNA transcripts were the TCR beta CDR3 regions. The study used the HTBI primer set for a first-round RT-PCR of the TCR CDR3. MiXCR, run by TCRdb on the multiplex PCR reads, gives a single entry per CDR3 protein. The sample carries 500,000 to 800,000 distinct CDR3 sequences, approximately 14% recorded once. Concerning this clonotype: Its target is unknown.

The study left out patients who had uncontrolled infection, other autoimmune disease, pregnancy or lactation. Based on clinical symptoms, serum thyroxine and TRAb, thyroid ultrasound and orbital computed tomography, diagnoses were reached. Germline V lookup: CDR1 SGHKS, CDR2 YYEKEE (reference sequence). The CDR3 spans 12 residues. V dropped 4 bases and J dropped 7; count of bases not matched to a gene: 3. This clonotype was obtained from a woman between 50 and 59 years old with Graves' ophthalmopathy. This chain connects TRBV5-5 to TRBJ2-3, with 7 positions matching TRBD2. The sequencing input was blood. CDR3 region: CASSGGGYTQYF. CDR3 in DNA: TGTGCCAGCAGCGGGGGGGGATATACGCAGTATTTT.